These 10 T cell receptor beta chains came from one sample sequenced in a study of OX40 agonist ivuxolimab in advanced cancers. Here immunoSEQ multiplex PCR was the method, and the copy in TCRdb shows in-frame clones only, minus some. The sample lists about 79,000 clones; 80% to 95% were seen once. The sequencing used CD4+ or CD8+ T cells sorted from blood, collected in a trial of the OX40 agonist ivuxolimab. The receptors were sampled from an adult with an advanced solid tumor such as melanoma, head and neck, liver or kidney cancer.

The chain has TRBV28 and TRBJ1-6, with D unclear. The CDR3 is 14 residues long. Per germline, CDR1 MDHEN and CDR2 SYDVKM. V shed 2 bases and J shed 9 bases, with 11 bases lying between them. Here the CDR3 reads CASSLEGRSSPLHF. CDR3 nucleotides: TGTGCCAGCAGTTTAGAAGGGCGTAGTTCACCCCTCCACTTT.

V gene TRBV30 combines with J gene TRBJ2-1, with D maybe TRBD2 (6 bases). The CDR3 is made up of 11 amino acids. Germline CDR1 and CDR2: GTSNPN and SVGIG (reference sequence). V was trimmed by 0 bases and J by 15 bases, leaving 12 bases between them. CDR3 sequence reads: CAWSVLTSRFF. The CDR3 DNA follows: TGTGCCTGGAGTGTACTTACTAGCCGGTTCTTC.

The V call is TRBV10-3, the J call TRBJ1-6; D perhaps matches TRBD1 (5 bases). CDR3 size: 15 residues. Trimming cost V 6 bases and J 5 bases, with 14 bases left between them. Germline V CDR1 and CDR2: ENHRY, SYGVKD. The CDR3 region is CAIREGRGDNSPLHF. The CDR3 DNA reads TGTGCCATCAGGGAAGGACGAGGGGATAATTCACCCCTCCACTTT.

CDR3 sequence: CASSPRQGALNGYTF. The CDR3 DNA reads TGTGCCAGCAGCCCCAGACAGGGGGCGTTAAATGGCTACACCTTC. The J gene is TRBJ1-2, the V gene TRBV13; 10 bases fit TRBD1. This CDR3 has 15 amino acids. The germline V gene has CDR1 PRHDT and CDR2 FYEKMQ (reference sequence). J lost 6 bases, V lost 5 bases, and 9 bases had no gene match.

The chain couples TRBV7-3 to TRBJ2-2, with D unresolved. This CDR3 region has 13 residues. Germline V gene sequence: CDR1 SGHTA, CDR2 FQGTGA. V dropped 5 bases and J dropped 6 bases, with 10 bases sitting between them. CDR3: CASSRPSPGELFF. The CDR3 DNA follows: TGTGCCAGCAGCCGACCGTCGCCCGGGGAGCTGTTTTTT.

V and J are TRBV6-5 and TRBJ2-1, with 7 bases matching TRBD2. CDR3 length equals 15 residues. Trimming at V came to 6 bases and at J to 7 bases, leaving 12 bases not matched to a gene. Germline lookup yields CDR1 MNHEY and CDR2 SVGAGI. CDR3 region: CASSRGVGLQNEQFF. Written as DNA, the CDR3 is TGTGCCAGCAGCCGGGGGGTTGGGCTACAGAATGAGCAGTTCTTC.

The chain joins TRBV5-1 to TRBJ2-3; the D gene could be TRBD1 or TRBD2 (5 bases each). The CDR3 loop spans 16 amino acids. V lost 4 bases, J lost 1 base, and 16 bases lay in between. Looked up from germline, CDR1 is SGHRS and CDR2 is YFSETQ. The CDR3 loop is CASSRATMGGTDTQYF. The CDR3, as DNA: TGCGCCAGCAGCCGAGCTACGATGGGGGGCACAGATACGCAGTATTTT.

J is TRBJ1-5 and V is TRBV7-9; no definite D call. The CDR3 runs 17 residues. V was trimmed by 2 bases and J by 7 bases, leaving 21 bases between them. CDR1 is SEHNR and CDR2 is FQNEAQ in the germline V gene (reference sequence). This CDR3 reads CASSLIPRPGLDQPQHF. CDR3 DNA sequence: TGTGCCAGCAGCTTAATCCCTCGGCCGGGCCTCGACCAGCCCCAGCATTTT.

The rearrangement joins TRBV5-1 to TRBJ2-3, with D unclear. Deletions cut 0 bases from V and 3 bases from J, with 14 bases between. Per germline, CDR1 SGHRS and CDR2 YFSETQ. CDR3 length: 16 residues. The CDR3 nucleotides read TGCGCCAGCAGCTTGGTCCTGGCTTCGCATACAGATACGCAGTATTTT. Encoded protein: CASSLVLASHTDTQYF.

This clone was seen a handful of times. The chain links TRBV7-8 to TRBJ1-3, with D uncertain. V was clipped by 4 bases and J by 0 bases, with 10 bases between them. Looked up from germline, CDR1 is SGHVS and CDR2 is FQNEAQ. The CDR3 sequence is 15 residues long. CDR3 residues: CASSYSSNSGNTIYF. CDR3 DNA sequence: TGTGCCAGCAGCTACAGCTCGAACTCTGGAAACACCATATATTTT.